This is a list of T cell receptor beta chains from one sample in a study of T cell repertoires in cytomegalovirus infection. TCRdb reprocessed the reads via MiXCR and lists one record per CDR3 protein. The sample has roughly 250,000 distinct CDR3 sequences; roughly an eighth are singletons. Specimen: PBMCs. The receptors derive from a human donor in good health (CMV status not recorded). Some clones in this sample may be carry-over from other donors' samples. Each CDR3 is given with its conserved first and last residue. A D gene is named only where the DNA matches it firmly. Only some rows state a clone size, as once, few, many or a class for expanded clones.

CASSLSRRGETQYF TGTGCCAGCAGCTTAAGTCGAAGGGGAGAGACCCAGTACTTC NA TRBV7-8 many TRBJ2-5
CASSFTVRLAKNIQYF TGTGCCAGCAGCTTTACAGTGAGACTAGCCAAAAACATTCAGTACTTC NA TRBV7-8 many TRBJ2-4
CASSRGRLEMPNTIYF TGTGCCAGCAGCCGGGGGAGATTGGAGATGCCAAACACCATATATTTT NA TRBV28 many TRBJ1-3
CASSLVASGGLGSADTQYF TGTGCCAGCAGCTTAGTAGCTAGCGGGGGCCTAGGGTCAGCAGATACGCAGTATTTT TRBD2 TRBV7-2 many TRBJ2-3
CASSRGGTDTQYF TGTGCCAGCAGCCGGGGGGGCACAGATACGCAGTATTTT TRBD2 TRBV7-3 many TRBJ2-3
CASSLESGANVLTF TGTGCCAGCAGTTTAGAGTCTGGGGCCAACGTCCTGACTTTC NA TRBV12-3/TRBV12-4 many TRBJ2-6
CASSTDPLGGSSYNEQFF TGTGCCAGCAGTACGGACCCTTTGGGGGGGAGCTCCTACAATGAGCAGTTCTTC TRBD2 TRBV6-2/TRBV6-3 many TRBJ2-1
CASSLVKYEQYF TGTGCCAGCAGCTTAGTGAAGTACGAGCAGTACTTC NA TRBV11-2 NA TRBJ2-7
CASSLAPSGSADTQYF TGTGCCAGCAGCTTAGCGCCCAGCGGGAGCGCAGATACGCAGTATTTT TRBD2 TRBV7-2 many TRBJ2-3
CATRGLSWNEQFF TGTGCCACCCGGGGACTTTCTTGGAATGAGCAGTTCTTC NA TRBV19 many TRBJ2-1